This TCR beta chain was documented in a study of T cell responses to AZD1222 COVID-19 vaccine. General study results and limits: Clonal diversity may have been underestimated, and the donors were mostly white British, with more females than males. Spike-specific TCR breadth and depth grew following two AZD1222 doses.

Clones were sequenced by immunoSEQ multiplex PCR, and TCRdb holds only the in-frame ones, with some missing. This sample yields about 140,000 clones, of which less than 95% are seen a single time; more than 3% belongs to the top ten. Points on this clone: Its antigen remains unidentified.

The starting material was peripheral blood, obtained on day 0 of AZD1222 vaccination. This receptor was taken from an adult in good health.

The CDR3 DNA reads as TGTGCCAGTAGTATAAGTATCGGCTCCCACCCAGGGACCCAGTACTTC. The encoded protein is CASSISIGSHPGTQYF. The J gene is TRBJ2-5, the V gene TRBV19; D is uncertain. The V gene lost 2 bases and the J gene lost 7 bases, with 20 bases spanning the gap. The V gene's germline CDR1 is LNHDA and CDR2 SQIVND (reference sequence). The CDR3 contains 16 residues. Based on the CDR3 plus reference TRBV19 and TRBJ2-5, the full variable domain is DGGITQSPKYLFRKEGQNVTLSCEQNLNHDAMYWYRQDPGQGLRLIYYSQIVNDFQKGDIAEGYSVSREKKESFPLTVTSAQKNPTAFYLCASSISIGSHPGTQYFGPGTRLLVL.